This TCR beta chain was identified in a study of blood T cells in healthy people across ages. Study details: Per two T cells, about one barcoded beta molecule was captured through template switching.

Regarding this clonotype: This may be a read error: a much more frequent sequence differs by one nucleotide.

Primed by a sample-barcoded 5' primer and a J-beta primer mix, a second PCR proceeded for 7 to 11 cycles. Every single cDNA molecule received a tag from a template-switch adaptor with 12 random nucleotides. TCRdb passed the 5' RACE reads through MiXCR, listing each CDR3 protein once. This sample has roughly 1.6 million distinct CDR3 sequences, with about 32% found just once. This CDR3 has 13 amino acids. Germline V CDR1 and CDR2: KGHDR, SFDVKD. The chain employs TRBV24-1 and TRBJ2-1; no clear D. The receptor was isolated from a woman aged 25 to 39 in good health. The sequenced sample was blood. The CDR3 DNA reads as TGTGCCACCAGTGATTTGAGCCGCAATAAGCAGTTCTTC. Amino acid sequence: CATSDLSRNKQFF.